This section outlines one TCR beta chain sequence together with its context. Assay used: immunoSEQ multiplex PCR; TCRdb lists only in-frame clones, some missing. The sample yields over 65,000 clones, about 80% seen once. V lost 5 bases, J lost 3 bases, and 3 bases stayed unmatched. The germline gives CDR1 LNHDA, CDR2 SQIVND (reference sequence). This CDR3 has 13 residues. This record comes from a study of blood T cell repertoires in COVID-19. Overall study context: In each case, the material was cDNA or gDNA derived from T cells, B-cell-depleted T cells, or PBMCs.

The chain recombines TRBV19 with TRBJ1-2; TRBD1 matches at 7 bases. Sequenced sample: peripheral blood. This sequence originates from an elderly man with active COVID-19. This chain's CDR3 is CASSPDRDYGYTF. The CDR3 DNA reads as TGTGCCAGTAGTCCCGACAGGGACTATGGCTACACCTTC. Full variable domain (remainder filled in from reference TRBV19 and TRBJ1-2): DGGITQSPKYLFRKEGQNVTLSCEQNLNHDAMYWYRQDPGQGLRLIYYSQIVNDFQKGDIAEGYSVSREKKESFPLTVTSAQKNPTAFYLCASSPDRDYGYTFGSGTRLTVV.